What follows is one T cell receptor (beta chain) and its context. This record comes from a study of T cell changes during pregnancy in multiple sclerosis. This CDR3 has 18 residues. Trimming at V came to 2 bases and at J to 0 bases, leaving 8 bases not matched to a gene. Germline V gives CDR1 SGHDT, CDR2 YYEEEE. Clones were sequenced by immunoSEQ multiplex PCR, and TCRdb holds only the in-frame ones, with some missing. The sample records over 50,000 clones, more than 75% being singletons. What was sequenced was peripheral blood from another person, used as feeder cells. This sequence originates from a human donor whose cells served as feeder cells for cultures in a pregnancy study. The chain combines TRBV5-6 with TRBJ2-1; TRBD2 aligns across 10 bases. The CDR3 DNA reads TGTGCCAGCAGCTTCAGGAGCACTAGCGGGGCCTCCTACAATGAGCAGTTCTTC. Its translation: CASSFRSTSGASYNEQFF. Supplemented by reference TRBV5-6 and TRBJ2-1, the full variable domain reads DAGVTQSPTHLIKTRGQQVTLRCSPKSGHDTVSWYQQALGQGPQFIFQYYEEEERQRGNFPDRFSGHQFPNYSSELNVNALLLGDSALYLCASSFRSTSGASYNEQFFGPGTRLTVL.